This T cell receptor (beta chain) stems from a study of shared clonotypes between healthy human individuals. With respect to this clone: Its specificity is unknown.

Measured with immunoSEQ multiplex PCR; TCRdb has only the in-frame clones, and not every one. The sample holds 1,500,000 or so clones, about 98.5% seen once. Study results and caveats: Sampling covered blood only; tissue repertoires likely differ.

Caucasian adults living in Nashville, Tennessee, provided all samples. The receptor was isolated from a man aged 25 to 40 in good health. Sequencing input: naive CD4+ T cells sorted from blood. The subset was: CD45RA+ positively selected.

CDR3 sequence reads: CASSWGPGNTIYF. The CDR3 region has the DNA TGTGCCAGCAGCTGGGGACCTGGAAACACCATATATTTT. The rearrangement uses TRBV5-4 and TRBJ1-3; D possibly corresponds to TRBD1 (5 bases). CDR1 and CDR2 from the germline V gene are SGHNT and YYREEE (reference sequence). The V end was cut by 3 bases, the J end by 2 bases, with 6 bases between. This CDR3 contains 13 residues.